The 9 T cell receptor beta chains reported below all come from one sample, sequenced in a study of T cells in Graves' hyperthyroidism and ophthalmopathy. It was RNA transcripts that yielded the amplified TCR beta CDR3 regions. The HTBI primer set was used in a first-round RT-PCR of the TCR CDR3. TCRdb recomputed calls from the multiplex PCR reads with MiXCR, one row per CDR3 protein. The table lists about 530,000 distinct CDR3 sequences, more than 15% of them singletons. The sample consisted of blood. These receptors all come from a woman younger than 30 with Graves' ophthalmopathy.

This clonotype has just a few counts. The chain is built from TRBV25-1 and TRBJ2-3, with 8 positions matching TRBD2. In germline, CDR1 is MGHDK, CDR2 SYGVNS. The length of the CDR3 is 17 residues. The V segment lost 4 bases and the J segment 5 bases; nucleotides outside the gene matches: 14. CDR3 sequence: CASSGENPGGPKDTQYF. The CDR3 DNA follows: TGTGCCAGCAGTGGTGAGAACCCGGGGGGGCCGAAAGATACGCAGTATTTT.

This clonotype was recorded at least ten times. This chain connects TRBV20-1 to TRBJ2-7; tentatively, D is TRBD2 (6 bases). The CDR3 has 13 amino acids. Germline values: CDR1 DFQATT, CDR2 SNEGSKA (reference sequence). The CDR3 DNA is TGCAGCTATCGGGACGGGAGCTCCTACGAGCAGTACTTC. This gives the protein CSYRDGSSYEQYF.

This clonotype occurred many times. CDR3 region: CASRGTARTNTEAFF. DNA of the CDR3: TGTGCCAGCAGAGGGACGGCTAGGACAAACACTGAAGCTTTCTTT. This rearrangement joins TRBV6-1 to TRBJ1-1, with D tentatively TRBD1 (5 bases). The CDR3 runs 15 residues. The germline CDR1 and CDR2 sequences are MNHNS and SASEGT. Trimming took off 6 bases at V and 2 bases at J, with 16 bases between the two ends.

This clonotype occurred a few times. This sequence joins TRBV13 and TRBJ1-3; the D is unclear. The CDR3 has 17 residues. Germline V CDR1 and CDR2: PRHDT, FYEKMQ (reference sequence). V lost 0 bases and J lost 3, with 15 bases in between. The CDR3 loop reads CASSLGSSAGYGNTIYF. The CDR3 nucleotides are TGTGCCAGCAGCTTAGGGTCTTCGGCAGGTTATGGAAACACCATATATTTT.

This clonotype was counted between two and nine times. The chain recombines TRBV27 with TRBJ2-1; 10 bases fit TRBD1. The CDR3 has 14 amino acids. Trimming cost V 7 bases and J 6 bases; bases outside gene matches: 6. Germline V gives CDR1 MNHEY, CDR2 SMNVEV (reference sequence). In nucleotides, the CDR3 is TGTGCCAGCAACTGGGACAGGGGTTTCAATGAGCAGTTCTTC. Its translation is CASNWDRGFNEQFF.

This clonotype has just a few counts. V and J are TRBV10-3 and TRBJ2-3, with D unclear. The V gene lost 3 bases and the J gene lost 6 bases, with 25 bases spanning the gap. Germline V lookup: CDR1 ENHRY, CDR2 SYGVKD. The CDR3 is 18 residues long. The CDR3: CAISESSNPTLLLDTQYF. CDR3 sequence (DNA): TGTGCCATCAGTGAAAGTTCTAACCCCACGTTGTTGTTGGATACGCAGTATTTT.

This clonotype was seen ten or more times. V usage is TRBV6-2 or TRBV6-3 and J usage is TRBJ2-1; D remains ambiguous. Trimming cost V 0 bases and J 7 bases, with 7 bases left between them. Germline-derived CDR1 and CDR2 are MNHEY and SVGEGT. The CDR3 is made up of 13 amino acids. CDR3 bases: TGTGCCAGCAGTTACTCGATGGCGAATGAGCAGTTCTTC. Translation gives CASSYSMANEQFF.

This clonotype was picked up a small number of times. V gene TRBV20-1 combines with J gene TRBJ2-1; 7 bases fit TRBD1. J lost 4 bases, V lost 6 bases, and 18 bases had no gene match. CDR3 size: 17 residues. Germline V gives CDR1 DFQATT, CDR2 SNEGSKA (reference sequence). The CDR3 sequence: CSAPNRGDQGEYNEQFF. Written as DNA, the CDR3 is TGCAGTGCCCCAAATCGAGGAGACCAGGGGGAATACAATGAGCAGTTCTTC.

V and J are TRBV19 and TRBJ2-3, with D perhaps TRBD2 (5 bases). This CDR3 is 16 amino acids long. The V and J ends lost 6 bases and 0 bases respectively, with 16 bases between them. CDR1 and CDR2 (germline): LNHDA, SQIVND (reference sequence). The CDR3 region is CASSSEPPGSTDTQYF. CDR3 nucleotide sequence: TGTGCCAGTAGCTCCGAGCCCCCGGGGAGCACAGATACGCAGTATTTT.